This T cell receptor (beta chain) comes out of a study of T cell repertoires in cytomegalovirus infection. General observations from the study: Ex vivo responses were dominated by HLA-C-restricted CMV-specific TCR beta clonotypes.

This clonotype was seen only a few times. Its antigen is still unknown. The germline CDR1 and CDR2 sequences are SEHNR and FQNEAQ (reference sequence). This CDR3 region has 18 residues. J lost 7 bases, V lost 8 bases, and 21 bases had no gene match. In TCRdb, the reads were re-called with MiXCR into one record per CDR3 protein. The sample yields about half a million distinct CDR3 sequences, roughly a third seen once. This TCR derives from a human donor in good health (CMV status not recorded). Some clones in this sample may be carry-over from other donors' samples. The specimen comprised cultured PBMCs, sampled from culture after CMV antigen stimulation. This sequence joins TRBV7-9 and TRBJ2-2, with 8 bases fitting TRBD1. CDR3 protein: CASPLSPSTGVFGGELFF. CDR3 nucleotide sequence: TGTGCCAGCCCCCTTTCCCCTTCGACAGGGGTCTTCGGCGGGGAGCTGTTTTTT.